This T cell receptor beta chain was sequenced in a study of blood T cell repertoires in COVID-19. At the level of the study: Material from acute and convalescent COVID-19 was sourced from the United States, Italy and Spain. T cells, B-cell-depleted T cells, or PBMCs supplied cDNA or gDNA.

Enrollment of patients from Seattle took place during active infection, with longitudinal follow-up. The CDR3 covers 14 residues. J gave up 6 bases and V 4 bases, and 7 bases lay outside the gene matches. From germline, CDR1 is SGHRS and CDR2 YFSETQ. Original processing notes: Reference gene primer amplification yielded estimated nucleated cell counts. Some clones are missing from TCRdb's copy, which holds only in-frame ones; the method was immunoSEQ multiplex PCR. V, J and clone size derive from that table, while D and trimming were established from the DNA sequence. The table shows about 130,000 clones, with 80% to 95% occurring only once.

Sequencing was carried out using peripheral blood. The sequence came from a man aged 50 or older with COVID-19, enrolled during active disease. V usage is TRBV5-1 and J usage is TRBJ2-4, with 7 bases aligning to TRBD1. The CDR3 nucleotides are TGCGCCAGCAGCCCACAGGGGATCGCAAACATTCAGTACTTC. Translated: CASSPQGIANIQYF.